A selection of T cell receptor beta chains follows, all from one sample in a study of T cell changes during pregnancy in multiple sclerosis. Sequenced by immunoSEQ multiplex PCR; TCRdb stores in-frame clones only, minus some. In the table there are under 75,000 clones, more than 85% of which are singletons. Sequencing was performed on peripheral blood, taken in the first trimester of pregnancy. These receptors originate from a female donor with multiple sclerosis, enrolled in a pregnancy study. Each CDR3 is given with its conserved first and last residue. D genes are given only for firm matches. Some rows mark clone size as missing; the rest say once, few, many or name a class of expanded clone.

>TRBJ1-4|.|.|TRBV28
CASSRQLWEGWETNEKLFF
TGTGCCAGCAGCCGCCAACTGTGGGAGGGCTGGGAAACTAATGAAAAACTGTTTTTT
>TRBJ2-1|few|TRBD2|TRBV18
CASSPSSGEQFF
TGTGCCAGCTCACCGTCTAGCGGTGAGCAGTTCTTC
>TRBJ1-2|.|TRBD1|TRBV19
CASIPVGTGRDYGYTF
TGTGCCAGTATCCCGGTAGGGACAGGGAGGGACTATGGCTACACCTTC
>TRBJ1-1|once|.|TRBV27
CASSLRWTENTEAFF
TGTGCCAGCAGTTTAAGGTGGACAGAGAACACTGAAGCTTTCTTT
>TRBJ2-1|once|TRBD2|TRBV6-1
CASSPLAGESNEQFF
TGTGCCAGCAGTCCACTAGCGGGGGAGAGCAATGAGCAGTTCTTC
>TRBJ2-7|once|.|TRBV7-9
CASSPRATEISSYEQYF
TGTGCCAGCAGCCCTAGGGCGACAGAGATTAGCTCCTACGAGCAGTACTTC
>TRBJ2-2|.|TRBD2|TRBV7-2
CANLAGGHTGELFF
TGTGCCAACCTAGCGGGGGGGCACACCGGGGAGCTGTTTTTT
>TRBJ2-1|.|.|TRBV6-1
CASSESTPYNEQFF
TGTGCCAGCAGTGAGTCTACCCCTTACAATGAGCAGTTCTTC
>TRBJ2-7|.|.|TRBV5-6
CASSLGHNLFSSYEQYF
TGTGCCAGCAGCTTAGGACATAACCTTTTTAGCTCCTACGAGCAGTACTTC
>TRBJ1-1|.|.|TRBV6-1
CASSDRGWTEAFF
TGTGCCAGCAGTGACAGGGGTTGGACTGAAGCTTTCTTT
>TRBJ2-7|.|TRBD1|TRBV27
CASSWRRTGSYEQYF
TGTGCCAGCAGCTGGCGCAGGACAGGGTCCTACGAGCAGTACTTC
>TRBJ2-3|.|.|TRBV5-8
CASSFYGGGTDTQYF
TGTGCCAGCAGCTTTTATGGCGGGGGCACAGATACGCAGTATTTT
>TRBJ1-1|.|TRBD1|TRBV27
CASRQFDRDSEAFF
TGTGCCAGCAGACAATTCGACAGGGACTCTGAAGCTTTCTTT
>TRBJ1-4|.|TRBD1|TRBV19
CASSGDRGYEKLFF
TGTGCCAGTAGTGGGGACAGGGGGTACGAAAAACTGTTTTTT
>TRBJ1-1|.|.|TRBV5-6
CASSFSGGATEAFF
TGTGCCAGCAGCTTTAGTGGGGGCGCCACTGAAGCTTTCTTT
>TRBJ2-2|.|TRBD2|TRBV7-9
CASSLGDYGELFF
TGTGCCAGCAGCTTAGGGGACTACGGGGAGCTGTTTTTT
>TRBJ1-5|.|.|TRBV2
CASSEVLPAGAPQHF
TGTGCCAGCAGTGAAGTTCTCCCCGCGGGAGCGCCCCAGCATTTT
>TRBJ1-5|few|.|TRBV19
CASSTTGTGQPQHF
TGTGCCAGTAGTACAACAGGGACGGGCCAGCCCCAGCATTTT
>TRBJ2-7|.|TRBD1|TRBV6-6
CASSYSVQGAVEQYF
TGTGCCAGCAGTTACTCGGTTCAGGGGGCTGTCGAGCAGTACTTC
>TRBJ1-1|.|TRBD1|TRBV5-1
CASSGTGADTEAFF
TGCGCCAGCAGCGGGACAGGGGCTGACACTGAAGCTTTCTTT
>TRBJ1-3|once|.|TRBV23-1
CASSHFGGEDSGNTIYF
TGCGCCAGCAGCCATTTCGGGGGGGAGGACTCTGGAAACACCATATATTTT
>TRBJ1-1|.|TRBD1|TRBV29-1
CSASTGLANTEAFF
TGCAGCGCCTCGACAGGGCTTGCGAACACTGAAGCTTTCTTT
>TRBJ2-2|.|TRBD2|TRBV11-2
CASSFTSGRTTGELFF
TGTGCCAGCAGCTTTACTAGCGGGAGGACCACCGGGGAGCTGTTTTTT
>TRBJ2-3|.|TRBD2|TRBV5-1
CASSYQGGGTDTQYF
TGCGCCAGCAGCTATCAGGGAGGGGGCACAGATACGCAGTATTTT
>TRBJ2-3|.|.|TRBV9
CASSPRGKPSTDTQYF
TGTGCCAGCAGCCCTCGGGGAAAACCTAGCACAGATACGCAGTATTTT
>TRBJ1-1|.|TRBD1|TRBV5-1
CASSLTQGRTTEAFF
TGCGCCAGCAGCTTAACACAGGGGAGGACCACTGAAGCTTTCTTT
>TRBJ1-1|.|.|TRBV7-9
CASSRSANTEAFF
TGTGCCAGCAGCCGCAGCGCGAACACTGAAGCTTTCTTT
>TRBJ1-4|.|.|TRBV2
CASSGIQGSNEKLFF
TGTGCCAGCAGTGGAATACAGGGATCTAATGAAAAACTGTTTTTT
>TRBJ2-3|.|.|TRBV18
CASSPRSTSTDTQYF
TGTGCCAGCTCACCACGTAGCACTAGCACAGATACGCAGTATTTT
>TRBJ2-1|.|TRBD1|TRBV5-1
CASSFGQDYNEQFF
TGCGCCAGCAGCTTCGGACAGGATTACAATGAGCAGTTCTTC